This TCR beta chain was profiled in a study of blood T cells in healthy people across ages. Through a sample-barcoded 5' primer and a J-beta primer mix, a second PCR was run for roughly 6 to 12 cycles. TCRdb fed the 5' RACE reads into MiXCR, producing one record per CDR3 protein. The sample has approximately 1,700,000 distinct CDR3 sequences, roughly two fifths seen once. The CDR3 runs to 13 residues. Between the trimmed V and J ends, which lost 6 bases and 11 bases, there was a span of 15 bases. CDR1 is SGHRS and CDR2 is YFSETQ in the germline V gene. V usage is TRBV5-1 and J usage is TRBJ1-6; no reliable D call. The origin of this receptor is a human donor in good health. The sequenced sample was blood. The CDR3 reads CASKEWGSTPLHF. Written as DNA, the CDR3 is TGCGCCAGCAAGGAGTGGGGTTCTACACCCCTCCACTTT.